Below are 21 T cell receptor beta chains sequenced from a single sample in a study of STAT3 mutations in large granular lymphocyte leukemia. Whole-study results and caveats: Every T-cell large granular lymphocyte leukemia patient had at least one immunodominant TCR beta clonotype.

The antigens for these receptors are not known. Repertoires were generated with immunoSEQ multiplex PCR, while TCRdb's copy carries only in-frame clones and drops some. The data contain more than 25,000 clones, roughly 80% of them singletons. The material sequenced was peripheral blood mononuclear cells. The origin of the receptors is a woman between 45 and 60 years old with T-cell large granular lymphocyte leukemia. Some clones in this sample may be carry-over from other donors' samples.

The CDR3 loop is CASSAPLGGKDGYTF. In DNA form, the CDR3 reads TGTGCCAGCAGTGCCCCTTTGGGGGGGAAGGATGGCTACACCTTC. This sequence joins TRBV28 and TRBJ1-2; TRBD1 might be the D (5 bases). CDR1 and CDR2 from the germline V gene are MDHEN and SYDVKM. The CDR3 runs 15 residues. Trimming stripped 5 bases from V and 6 bases from J, with 19 bases between.

The chain combines TRBV4-2 with TRBJ1-5; no clear D. CDR1 LGHNA and CDR2 YNFKEQ come from the germline V gene. The V gene lost 0 bases and the J gene lost 6 bases, with 6 bases spanning the gap. The CDR3 totals 13 residues. The CDR3 sequence: CASSQDFAQPQHF. The DNA for the CDR3 is TGTGCCAGCAGCCAAGATTTCGCTCAGCCCCAGCATTTT.

The rearrangement joins TRBV27 to TRBJ1-1, with D possibly TRBD1 on 6 matching bases. Per germline, CDR1 MNHEY and CDR2 SMNVEV (reference sequence). The CDR3 covers 14 residues. The V and J ends lost 5 bases and 0 bases respectively, with 10 bases between them. CDR3 region: CASSRDTMNTEAFF. DNA of the CDR3: TGTGCCAGCAGTAGGGACACTATGAACACTGAAGCTTTCTTT.

The chain combines TRBV5-1 with TRBJ1-2; 8 nucleotides line up with TRBD1. In germline, CDR1 is SGHRS, CDR2 YFSETQ. With 4 bases clipped from V and 4 bases from J, the junction kept 6 bases outside the gene matches. This CDR3 comprises 14 residues. The DNA of the CDR3 is TGCGCCAGCAGCGGGGACAGGACTGGCTATGGCTACACCTTC. Translating it yields CASSGDRTGYGYTF.

CDR3 in DNA: TGTGCCAGCAGTGACCCCGGATCTCTATGGACTGAAGCTTTCTTT. It specifies CASSDPGSLWTEAFF. The chain employs TRBV6-1 and TRBJ1-1; the D is unclear. The length of the CDR3 is 15 residues. Germline CDR1 is MNHNS and CDR2 is SASEGT. The ends were cut back, 3 bases at V and 5 bases at J, with 16 bases in the middle.

This chain uses TRBV7-9 with TRBJ2-5; D unresolved. CDR1 is SEHNR and CDR2 is FQNEAQ in the germline V gene (reference sequence). V gave up 1 base and J gave up 4 bases, with 10 bases separating them. The CDR3 is 14 amino acids. The DNA for the CDR3 is TGTGCCAGCAGCTTAGGTCTCGCTTCAGAGACCCAGTACTTC. Translating gives CASSLGLASETQYF.

The chain is built from TRBV18 and TRBJ2-1; 10 bases align to TRBD2. The CDR3 contains 15 residues. Trimming at V came to 6 bases and at J to 7 bases, leaving 9 bases not matched to a gene. Germline CDR1 and CDR2: KGHSH and LQKENI. The CDR3 bases are TGTGCCAGCTCCACCGAAGCGGGAGGGAGGAATGAGCAGTTCTTC. This gives the protein CASSTEAGGRNEQFF.

The CDR3 bases are TGTGCCAGCAGCACGAGGACTCTTGCAACTAATGAAAAACTGTTTTTT. Its protein product is CASSTRTLATNEKLFF. The chain combines TRBV5-6 with TRBJ1-4; D unresolved. Germline V lookup: CDR1 SGHDT, CDR2 YYEEEE. V lost 4 bases and J lost 0, with 13 bases in between. CDR3 length equals 16 residues.

This sequence joins TRBV7-6 and TRBJ2-7; D is perhaps TRBD1 (6 bases). The CDR3 extends over 14 amino acids. The V gene lost 5 bases and the J gene lost 6 bases, with 17 bases spanning the gap. In germline, CDR1 is SGHVS, CDR2 FNYEAQ. The CDR3 region is CASSTGTTWGEQYF. CDR3 nucleotide sequence: TGTGCCAGCAGCACGGGGACAACGTGGGGCGAGCAGTACTTC. Full variable domain (outside the CDR3, taken from reference TRBV7-6 and TRBJ2-7): GAGVSQSPRYKVTKRGQDVALRCDPISGHVSLYWYRQALGQGPEFLTYFNYEAQQDKSGLPNDRFSAERPEGSISTLTIQRTEQRDSAMYRCASSTGTTWGEQYFGPGTRLTVT.

The V call is TRBV7-2, the J call TRBJ1-3, with TRBD1 matching 8 bases. The CDR3 covers 14 residues. V dropped 5 bases and J dropped 4; count of bases not matched to a gene: 4. Per the germline V gene, CDR1 is SGHTA and CDR2 is FQGNSA. In DNA form, the CDR3 reads TGTGCCAGCAGCCACAGGGGGAAAGGAAACACCATATATTTT. Translated: CASSHRGKGNTIYF.

V usage is TRBV5-1 and J usage is TRBJ1-1; D not certain. V lost 6 bases and J 5 bases, leaving 14 bases between the germline ends. The CDR3 is 13 residues long. The germline gives CDR1 SGHRS, CDR2 YFSETQ. The CDR3 region is CASMVEGGTEAFF. CDR3 nucleotide sequence: TGCGCCAGCATGGTCGAAGGAGGTACTGAAGCTTTCTTT. The full variable domain, rest sourced from reference TRBV5-1 and TRBJ1-1, is KAGVTQTPRYLIKTRGQQVTLSCSPISGHRSVSWYQQTPGQGLQFLFEYFSETQRNKGNFPGRFSGRQFSNSRSEMNVSTLELGDSALYLCASMVEGGTEAFFGQGTRLTVV.

The chain is built from TRBV4-1 and TRBJ1-1, with D tentatively TRBD1 (6 bases). The CDR3 consists of 16 residues. Between the trimmed V and J ends, which lost 3 bases and 0 bases, there was a span of 14 bases. The germline CDR1 and CDR2 sequences are MGHRA and YSYEKL. CDR3 nucleotides: TGCGCCAGCAGCCACGCCCGGGACACCATGAACACTGAAGCTTTCTTT. Amino acid sequence: CASSHARDTMNTEAFF.

The rearrangement joins TRBV7-8 to TRBJ1-5, with 9 bases matching TRBD1. The germline CDR1 and CDR2 sequences are SGHVS and FQNEAQ. V dropped 5 bases and J dropped 7; count of bases not matched to a gene: 9. The CDR3 is made up of 15 amino acids. CDR3 residues: CASSLGQGIRQPQHF. The DNA for the CDR3 is TGTGCCAGCAGCCTCGGACAGGGGATCCGCCAGCCCCAGCATTTT.

This chain joins TRBV5-3 and TRBJ2-7; D remains unclear. TRBV5-3 is treated as an ORF (open reading frame) with a function not yet certain. Deletions cut 5 bases from V and 6 bases from J, with 18 bases between. The CDR3 totals 14 residues. CDR3 bases: TGTGCCAGAAGTGCTTTGGAAGGCAACCGCGAGCAGTACTTC. As protein: CARSALEGNREQYF.

The chain links TRBV5-4 to TRBJ2-3, with TRBD2 matching 8 bases. Germline V gene lookup returns CDR1 SGHNT and CDR2 YYREEE (reference sequence). CDR3 length equals 16 residues. Trimming at V came to 4 bases and at J to 6 bases, leaving 13 bases not matched to a gene. The CDR3 DNA reads as TGTGCCAGCAGCCCCCGGGGGAGCGGGAGAAAGGATACGCAGTATTTT. It codes for CASSPRGSGRKDTQYF.

This chain links TRBV28 with TRBJ1-1; perhaps TRBD1 as D (6 bases). Trimming took 7 bases from V and 3 from J, leaving 12 bases between them. Germline values: CDR1 MDHEN, CDR2 SYDVKM. CDR3 size: 13 residues. CDR3: CASISTGHTEAFF. CDR3 sequence (DNA): TGTGCCAGCATCTCAACAGGGCACACTGAAGCTTTCTTT.

The V gene is TRBV18, the J gene TRBJ2-4; 9 bases match TRBD2. Germline V CDR1 and CDR2: KGHSH, LQKENI. V lost 1 base to trimming and J lost 0 bases; unmatched junction nucleotides: 4. The CDR3 is 17 residues long. In nucleotides, the CDR3 is TGTGCCAGCTCACCACTGACTAGCGGACTAGCCAAAAACATTCAGTACTTC. This encodes CASSPLTSGLAKNIQYF. Full variable domain (missing parts from reference TRBV18 and TRBJ2-4): NAGVMQNPRHLVRRRGQEARLRCSPMKGHSHVYWYRQLPEEGLKFMVYLQKENIIDESGMPKERFSAEFPKEGPSILRIQQVVRGDSAAYFCASSPLTSGLAKNIQYFGAGTRLSVL.

The genes are TRBV7-9 and TRBJ2-1; 7 bases are shared with TRBD2. From germline, CDR1 is SEHNR and CDR2 FQNEAQ (reference sequence). The length of the CDR3 is 16 residues. V gave up 5 bases and J gave up 5 bases; unmatched junction bases: 12. CDR3: CASSPRSAGTNNEQFF. For the CDR3, the DNA is TGTGCCAGCAGCCCCAGATCGGCCGGGACTAACAATGAGCAGTTCTTC. The full variable domain, with the rest looked up from reference TRBV7-9 and TRBJ2-1, is DTGVSQNPRHKITKRGQNVTFRCDPISEHNRLYWYRQTLGQGPEFLTYFQNEAQLEKSRLLSDRFSAERPKGSFSTLEIQRTEQGDSAMYLCASSPRSAGTNNEQFFGPGTRLTVL.

J is TRBJ1-4 and V is TRBV4-1; 7 bases line up with TRBD1. Germline V gene sequence: CDR1 MGHRA, CDR2 YSYEKL. The length of the CDR3 is 15 residues. V trimming: 4 bases; J trimming: 9 bases; junction bases outside the gene matches: 11. CDR3 in amino acids: CASSRPDRDRKKLFF. CDR3 bases: TGCGCCAGCAGCCGACCCGACAGGGACCGAAAAAAACTGTTTTTT.

J is TRBJ2-3 and V is TRBV25-1; 7 bases match TRBD2. Germline assignment: CDR1 MGHDK and CDR2 SYGVNS. CDR3 length equals 17 residues. The V segment lost 1 base and the J segment 3 bases; nucleotides outside the gene matches: 10. The CDR3 DNA reads TGTGCCAGCAGTGAATGGGCGGCGGGAGTAGCGACAGATACGCAGTATTTT. It encodes CASSEWAAGVATDTQYF.

The chain combines TRBV28 with TRBJ1-2, with TRBD1 matching 7 bases. J lost 5 bases, V lost 2 bases, and 5 bases had no gene match. Germline-derived CDR1 and CDR2 are MDHEN and SYDVKM. This CDR3 spans 14 amino acids. This CDR3 is CASSLRGRGYGYTF. CDR3 in DNA: TGTGCCAGCAGTTTAAGGGGGCGAGGGTATGGCTACACCTTC.